This paragraph covers one T cell receptor (beta chain) sequence. In assigning cohorts, the study relied on participant-reported clinical history. Trimming removed 1 base from V and 6 bases from J, with 9 bases in between. The CDR3 spans 13 residues. Germline V gives CDR1 SGHVS, CDR2 FQNEAQ. The sample comes from a study of blood T cell repertoires in COVID-19. Method: immunoSEQ multiplex PCR; TCRdb's copy keeps in-frame clones and lacks some. Of about 310,000 clones listed, over 85% were seen once; the top ten hold roughly a tenth. Source material: PBMCs or T cells enriched from blood (not recorded which). The sequence derives from a young woman who had recovered from COVID-19. The chain couples TRBV7-8 to TRBJ1-2; D remains unclear. In DNA, the CDR3 is TGTGCCAGCAGCTTAGAAGGGAGTCATGGCTACACCTTC. The encoded protein is CASSLEGSHGYTF.